This T cell receptor beta chain appears in the sequencing data of a study of CD8+ T cells in alopecia areata. Extraction of RNA preceded its reverse transcription into cDNA, which served as the sequencing template. The protocol was immunoSEQ multiplex PCR, while the TCRdb copy is restricted to in-frame clones and leaves out a portion. The repertoire has 150,000 to 200,000 clones, around 60% of them found once; the top ten carry approximately 15%. Regarding treatment: oral pan-JAK inhibitor, 5-10 mg twice daily. Trimming removed 5 bases from V and 4 bases from J; junction bases left unmatched: 3. Germline V lookup: CDR1 SGHTA, CDR2 FQGNSA. The CDR3 extends over 13 amino acids.

This material consisted of CD4+ T cells sorted from blood, taken at week 24, from a patient treated with tofacitinib. This TCR came from a human donor with alopecia areata. This chain joins TRBV7-2 and TRBJ2-5; the match to TRBD1 covers 8 bases. This CDR3 reads CASSATGAETQYF. CDR3 nucleotides: TGTGCCAGCAGCGCGACAGGGGCAGAGACCCAGTACTTC.